This TCR beta chain was captured by sequencing in a study of blood T cell repertoires in COVID-19. The Seattle site enrolled patients during active infection and followed them longitudinally. The assay was immunoSEQ multiplex PCR, and TCRdb's table has in-frame clones only and misses some. The sample records around 340,000 clones, around 90% being singletons. This CDR3 is 15 amino acids long. CDR1 and CDR2 from the germline V gene are SGHRS and YFSETQ. V was clipped by 4 bases and J by 2 bases; unmatched bases: 8. The receptor was isolated from a woman aged 55-70 years with COVID-19, enrolled during active disease. The rearrangement joins TRBV5-1 to TRBJ2-7; 8 nucleotides match TRBD1. The sample consisted of peripheral blood. CDR3 protein: CASSHIAGGAYEQYF. The CDR3 nucleotides are TGCGCCAGCAGCCACATAGCAGGGGGCGCCTACGAGCAGTACTTC.